Following are 5 T cell receptor beta chains from one sample sequenced in a study of a mutant IDH1 vaccine in newly diagnosed glioma. Sample time point: week 35, safety follow-up. In the vaccine, a single dose held 300 ug of the mutant IDH1 20-mer peptide, along with topical imiquimod. These receptors are not linked to any known antigen. Libraries were prepared by immunoSEQ multiplex PCR; TCRdb keeps only in-frame clonotypes and omits some of them. The sample has approximately 50,000 clones, around 85% seen once; the top ten hold 1.6%. Here the sequenced sample was PBMCs, taken from a glioma patient whose treatment included an IDH1 peptide vaccine. The receptors originated from a man aged 35 to 55 with glioma.

The rearrangement joins TRBV27 to TRBJ1-2; a possible D gene is TRBD1 (6 bases). The CDR3 runs 13 residues. From germline, CDR1 is MNHEY and CDR2 SMNVEV (reference sequence). The V end was cut by 4 bases, the J end by 2 bases, with 8 bases between. CDR3 sequence reads: CASSSGGNYGYTF. The DNA for the CDR3 is TGTGCCAGCAGTTCTGGGGGCAACTATGGCTACACCTTC.

The chain joins TRBV7-2 to TRBJ2-1; 14 bases align to TRBD2. The trim removed 5 bases at V and 9 bases at J, leaving 6 bases unmatched. Germline-derived CDR1 and CDR2 are SGHTA and FQGNSA. This CDR3 is built from 15 residues. The CDR3 sequence is CASSLGLAGVGEQFF. In DNA, the CDR3 is TGTGCCAGCAGCCTGGGACTAGCGGGAGTTGGTGAGCAGTTCTTC.

The rearrangement joins TRBV9 to TRBJ1-1; 7 nucleotides agree with TRBD1. This CDR3 region has 15 residues. Germline V gene lookup returns CDR1 SGDLS and CDR2 YYNGEE. Losses at the gene ends were 2 bases for V and 1 base for J; bases not matched to a gene: 5. This CDR3 reads CASSVSTGPNTEAFF. Written as DNA, the CDR3 is TGTGCCAGCAGCGTTTCGACAGGGCCGAACACTGAAGCTTTCTTT. Based on the CDR3 plus reference TRBV9 and TRBJ1-1, the full variable domain is DSGVTQTPKHLITATGQRVTLRCSPRSGDLSVYWYQQSLDQGLQFLIQYYNGEERAKGNILERFSAQQFPDLHSELNLSSLELGDSALYFCASSVSTGPNTEAFFGQGTRLTVV.

The chain uses TRBV27 and TRBJ2-7; a possible D gene is TRBD2 (6 bases). With 3 bases removed from V and 5 bases from J, the gap between germline ends came to 14 bases. Germline V gene lookup returns CDR1 MNHEY and CDR2 SMNVEV (reference sequence). The length of the CDR3 is 14 residues. CDR3: CASSLGLLLNEQYF. Here the CDR3 DNA reads TGTGCCAGCAGTTTGGGACTCCTTCTCAACGAGCAGTACTTC.

J is TRBJ1-5 and V is TRBV19; the match to TRBD1 covers 7 bases. Germline CDR1 reads LNHDA; CDR2 reads SQIVND (reference sequence). CDR3 length equals 13 residues. Trimming cost V 8 bases and J 4 bases; bases outside gene matches: 5. CDR3 in amino acids: CASEDRRNQPQHF. Here the CDR3 DNA reads TGTGCCAGTGAGGACAGGCGAAATCAGCCCCAGCATTTT. Full variable domain (rest looked up from reference TRBV19 and TRBJ1-5): DGGITQSPKYLFRKEGQNVTLSCEQNLNHDAMYWYRQDPGQGLRLIYYSQIVNDFQKGDIAEGYSVSREKKESFPLTVTSAQKNPTAFYLCASEDRRNQPQHFGDGTRLSIL.